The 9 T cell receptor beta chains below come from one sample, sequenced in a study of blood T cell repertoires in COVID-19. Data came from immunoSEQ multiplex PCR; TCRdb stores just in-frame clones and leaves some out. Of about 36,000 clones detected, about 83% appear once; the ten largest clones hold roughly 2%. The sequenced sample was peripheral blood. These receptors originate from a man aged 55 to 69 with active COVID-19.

The CDR3 region is CASSFRQGGEAFF. The CDR3 bases are TGTGCCAGCAGTTTTCGCCAGGGAGGTGAAGCTTTCTTT. The rearrangement joins TRBV12-3 or TRBV12-4 to TRBJ1-1, with D possibly matching TRBD1 (5 bases). The CDR3 runs to 13 residues. V gave up 3 bases and J gave up 7 bases, with 12 bases separating them.

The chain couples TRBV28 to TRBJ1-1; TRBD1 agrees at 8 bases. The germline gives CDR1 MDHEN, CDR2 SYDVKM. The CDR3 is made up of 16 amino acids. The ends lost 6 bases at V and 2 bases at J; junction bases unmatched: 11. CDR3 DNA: TGTGCCAGCAGACTAGTAACAGGGGGAGCTAACACTGAAGCTTTCTTT. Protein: CASRLVTGGANTEAFF.

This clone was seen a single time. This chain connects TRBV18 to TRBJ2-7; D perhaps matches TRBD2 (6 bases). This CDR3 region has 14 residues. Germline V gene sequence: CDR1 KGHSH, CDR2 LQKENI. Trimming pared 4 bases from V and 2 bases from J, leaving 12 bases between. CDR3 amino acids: CASSLTGLPYEQYF. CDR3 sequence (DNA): TGTGCCAGCTCACTTACGGGACTCCCCTACGAGCAGTACTTC. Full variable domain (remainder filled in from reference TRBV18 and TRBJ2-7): NAGVMQNPRHLVRRRGQEARLRCSPMKGHSHVYWYRQLPEEGLKFMVYLQKENIIDESGMPKERFSAEFPKEGPSILRIQQVVRGDSAAYFCASSLTGLPYEQYFGPGTRLTVT.

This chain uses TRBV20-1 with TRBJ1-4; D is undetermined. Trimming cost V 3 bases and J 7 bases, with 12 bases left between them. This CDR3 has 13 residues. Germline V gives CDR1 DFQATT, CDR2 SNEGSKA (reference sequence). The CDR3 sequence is CSASLPTGEKLFF. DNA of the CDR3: TGCAGTGCTAGTCTCCCTACGGGTGAAAAACTGTTTTTT.

The CDR3 nucleotides are TGTGCCTACGGAAGGGGGAACACTGAAGCTTTCTTT. Translation gives CAYGRGNTEAFF. The J gene is TRBJ1-1, the V gene TRBV5-4; D might be TRBD1 (5 bases). Trimming left V 10 bases short and J 1 base short, with 11 bases between. The length of the CDR3 is 12 residues. Germline-derived CDR1 and CDR2 are SGHNT and YYREEE (reference sequence).

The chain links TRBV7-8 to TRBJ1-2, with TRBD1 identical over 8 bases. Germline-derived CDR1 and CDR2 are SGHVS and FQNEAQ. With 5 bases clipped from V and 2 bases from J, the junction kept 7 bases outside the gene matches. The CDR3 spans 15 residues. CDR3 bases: TGTGCCAGCAGCCCCACAGGGGGACCGAACTATGGCTACACCTTC. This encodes CASSPTGGPNYGYTF.

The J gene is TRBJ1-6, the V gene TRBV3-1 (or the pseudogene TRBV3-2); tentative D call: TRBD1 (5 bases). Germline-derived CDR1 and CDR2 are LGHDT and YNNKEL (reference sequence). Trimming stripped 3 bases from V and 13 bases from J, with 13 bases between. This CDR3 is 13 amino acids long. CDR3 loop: CASSQGGSAPLHF. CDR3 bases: TGTGCCAGCAGCCAGGGGGGGTCCGCGCCCCTCCACTTT.

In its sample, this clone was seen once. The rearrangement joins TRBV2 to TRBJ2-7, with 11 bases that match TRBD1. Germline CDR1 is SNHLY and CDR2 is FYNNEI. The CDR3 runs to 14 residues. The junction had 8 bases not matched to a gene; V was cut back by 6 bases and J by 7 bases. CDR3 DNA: TGTGCCAGCAGGGAGGACAGGGGGCCAATGGAGCAGTACTTC. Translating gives CASREDRGPMEQYF.

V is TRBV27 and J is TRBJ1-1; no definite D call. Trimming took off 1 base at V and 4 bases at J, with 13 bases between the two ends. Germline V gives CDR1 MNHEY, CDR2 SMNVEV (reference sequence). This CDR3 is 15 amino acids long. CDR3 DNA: TGTGCCAGCAGTTTATATACGGGCGGAGGCACTGAAGCTTTCTTT. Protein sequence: CASSLYTGGGTEAFF.